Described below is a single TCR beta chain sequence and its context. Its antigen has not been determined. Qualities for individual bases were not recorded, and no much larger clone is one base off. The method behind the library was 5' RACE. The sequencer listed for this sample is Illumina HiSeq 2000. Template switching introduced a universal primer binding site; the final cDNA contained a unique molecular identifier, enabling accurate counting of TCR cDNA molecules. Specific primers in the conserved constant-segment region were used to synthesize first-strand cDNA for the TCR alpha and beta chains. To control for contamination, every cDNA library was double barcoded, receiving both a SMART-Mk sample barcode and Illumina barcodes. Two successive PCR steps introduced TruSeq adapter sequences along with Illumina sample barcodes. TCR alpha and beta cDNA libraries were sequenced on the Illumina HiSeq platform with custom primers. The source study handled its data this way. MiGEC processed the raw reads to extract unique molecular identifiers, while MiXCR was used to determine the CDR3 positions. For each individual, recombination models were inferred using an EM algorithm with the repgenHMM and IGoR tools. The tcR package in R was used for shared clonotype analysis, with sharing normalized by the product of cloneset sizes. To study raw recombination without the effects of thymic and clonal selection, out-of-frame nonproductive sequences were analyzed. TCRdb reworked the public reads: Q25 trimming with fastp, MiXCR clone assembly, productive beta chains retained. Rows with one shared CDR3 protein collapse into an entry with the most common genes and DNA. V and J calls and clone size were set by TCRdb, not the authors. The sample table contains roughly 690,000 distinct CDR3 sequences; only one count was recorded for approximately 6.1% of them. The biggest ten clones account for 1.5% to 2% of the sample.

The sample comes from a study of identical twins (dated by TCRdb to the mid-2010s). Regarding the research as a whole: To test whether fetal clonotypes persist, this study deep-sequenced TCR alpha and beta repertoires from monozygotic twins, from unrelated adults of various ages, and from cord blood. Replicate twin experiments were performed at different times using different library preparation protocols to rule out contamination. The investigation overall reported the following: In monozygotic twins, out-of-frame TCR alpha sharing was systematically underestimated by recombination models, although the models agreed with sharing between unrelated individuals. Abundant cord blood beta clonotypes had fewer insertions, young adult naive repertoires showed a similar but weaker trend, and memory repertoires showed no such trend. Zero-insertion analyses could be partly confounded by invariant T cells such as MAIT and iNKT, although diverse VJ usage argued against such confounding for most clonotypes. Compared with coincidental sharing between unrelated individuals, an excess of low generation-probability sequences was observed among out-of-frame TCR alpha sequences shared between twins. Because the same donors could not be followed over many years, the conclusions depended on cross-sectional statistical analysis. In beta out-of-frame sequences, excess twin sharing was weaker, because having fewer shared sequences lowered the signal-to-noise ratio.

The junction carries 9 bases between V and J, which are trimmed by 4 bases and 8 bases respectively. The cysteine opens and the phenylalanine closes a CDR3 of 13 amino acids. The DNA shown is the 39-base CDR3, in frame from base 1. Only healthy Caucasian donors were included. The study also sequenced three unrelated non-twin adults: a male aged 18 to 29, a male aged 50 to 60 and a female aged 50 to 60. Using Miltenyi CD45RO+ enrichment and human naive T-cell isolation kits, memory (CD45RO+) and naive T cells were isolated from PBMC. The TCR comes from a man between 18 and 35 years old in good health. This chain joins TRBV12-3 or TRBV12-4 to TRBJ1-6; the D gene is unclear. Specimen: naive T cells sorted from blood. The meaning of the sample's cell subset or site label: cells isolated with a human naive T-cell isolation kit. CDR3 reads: CASSYNSDSPLHF. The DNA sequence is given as TGTGCCAGCAGTTATAACTCGGATTCACCCCTCCACTTT.